This T cell receptor beta chain was documented in a study of blood T cell repertoires in COVID-19. Clones were sequenced by immunoSEQ multiplex PCR, and TCRdb holds only the in-frame ones, with some missing. The table shows fewer than 130,000 clones, with 72% occurring only once. In its sample, this clone was seen once. Germline-derived CDR1 and CDR2 are MNHEY and SVGAGI. V gave up 6 bases and J gave up 4 bases, with 16 bases separating them. This CDR3 contains 15 residues. The receptor was derived from a woman aged 60-75 years with acute or convalescent COVID-19. V and J are TRBV6-5 and TRBJ2-1; D might be TRBD2 (6 bases). Input material: peripheral blood. The CDR3: CASSQTGLRYNEQFF. The DNA for the CDR3 is TGTGCCAGCAGCCAAACGGGACTTAGATACAATGAGCAGTTCTTC.